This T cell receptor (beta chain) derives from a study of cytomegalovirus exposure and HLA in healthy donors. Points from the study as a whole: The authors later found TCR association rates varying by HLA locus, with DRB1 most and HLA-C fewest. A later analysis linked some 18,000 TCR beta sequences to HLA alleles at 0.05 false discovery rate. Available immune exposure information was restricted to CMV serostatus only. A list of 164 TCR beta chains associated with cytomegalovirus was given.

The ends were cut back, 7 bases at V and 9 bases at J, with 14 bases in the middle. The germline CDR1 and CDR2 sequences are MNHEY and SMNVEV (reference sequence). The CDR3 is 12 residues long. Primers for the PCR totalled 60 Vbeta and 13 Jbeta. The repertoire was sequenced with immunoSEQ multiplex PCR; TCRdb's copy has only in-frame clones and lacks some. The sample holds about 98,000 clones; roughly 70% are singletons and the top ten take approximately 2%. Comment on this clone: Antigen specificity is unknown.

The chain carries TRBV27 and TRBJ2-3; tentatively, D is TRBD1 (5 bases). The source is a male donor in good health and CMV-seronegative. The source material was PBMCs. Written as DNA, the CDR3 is TGTGCCAGCACGAATAGGGGCTTGACGCAGTATTTT. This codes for CASTNRGLTQYF.